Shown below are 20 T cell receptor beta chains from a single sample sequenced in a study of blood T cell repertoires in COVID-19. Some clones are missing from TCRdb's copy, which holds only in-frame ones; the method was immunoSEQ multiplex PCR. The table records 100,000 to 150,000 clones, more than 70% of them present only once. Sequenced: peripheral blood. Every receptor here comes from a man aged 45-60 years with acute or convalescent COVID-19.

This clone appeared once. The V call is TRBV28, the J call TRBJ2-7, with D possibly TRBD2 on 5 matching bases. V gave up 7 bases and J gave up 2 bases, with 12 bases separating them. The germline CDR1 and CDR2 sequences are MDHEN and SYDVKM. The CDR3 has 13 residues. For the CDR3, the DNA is TGTGCCAGCACTCCCTGGGGAGCCTACGAGCAGTACTTC. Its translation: CASTPWGAYEQYF.

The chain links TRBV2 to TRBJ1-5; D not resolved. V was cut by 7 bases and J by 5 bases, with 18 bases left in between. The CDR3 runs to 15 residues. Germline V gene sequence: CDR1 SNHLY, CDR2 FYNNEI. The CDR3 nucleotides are TGTGCCAGCAATCCGGGGAGGCCCTGGGATCAGCCCCAGCATTTT. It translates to CASNPGRPWDQPQHF.

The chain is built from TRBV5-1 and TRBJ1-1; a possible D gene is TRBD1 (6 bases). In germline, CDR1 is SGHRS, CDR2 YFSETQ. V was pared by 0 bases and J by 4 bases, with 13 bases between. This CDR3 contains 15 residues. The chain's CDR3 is CASSLDRVAGTEAFF. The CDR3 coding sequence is TGCGCCAGCAGCTTGGACAGGGTGGCGGGCACTGAAGCTTTCTTT.

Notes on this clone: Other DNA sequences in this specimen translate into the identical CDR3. The CDR3 spells CASSLGPGSNTGELFF. The CDR3 bases are TGTGCCAGCAGCTTAGGGCCAGGGTCGAACACCGGGGAGCTGTTTTTT. The gene calls are TRBV11-3 and TRBJ2-2, with D possibly TRBD1 on 5 matching bases. The CDR3 is 16 amino acids. Germline CDR1 reads SGHNT; CDR2 reads YENEEA. Trimming removed 1 base at V and 0 bases at J, with 9 bases between.

DNA for the CDR3: TGTGCCAGCAGCCCCAGGGGGCGTGGAGGCTACACCTTC. It is translated as CASSPRGRGGYTF. The J gene is TRBJ1-2, the V gene TRBV9, with 8 bases lining up with TRBD1. Germline V CDR1 and CDR2: SGDLS, YYNGEE. With 4 bases clipped from V and 8 bases from J, the junction kept 7 bases outside the gene matches. There are 13 residues in the CDR3.

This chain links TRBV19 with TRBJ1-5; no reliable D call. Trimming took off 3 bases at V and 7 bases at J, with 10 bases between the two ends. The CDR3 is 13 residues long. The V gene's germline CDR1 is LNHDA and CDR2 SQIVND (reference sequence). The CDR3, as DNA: TGTGCCAGTAGTATTGCGGGGAACCAGCCCCAGCATTTT. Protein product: CASSIAGNQPQHF.

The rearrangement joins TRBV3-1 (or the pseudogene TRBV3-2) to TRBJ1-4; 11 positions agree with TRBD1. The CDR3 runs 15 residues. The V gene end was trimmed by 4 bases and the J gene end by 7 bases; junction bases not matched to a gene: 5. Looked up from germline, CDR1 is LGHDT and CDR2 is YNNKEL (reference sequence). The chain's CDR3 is CASSPTGQGGEKLFF. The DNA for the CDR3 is TGTGCCAGCAGCCCCACGGGACAGGGGGGTGAAAAACTGTTTTTT.

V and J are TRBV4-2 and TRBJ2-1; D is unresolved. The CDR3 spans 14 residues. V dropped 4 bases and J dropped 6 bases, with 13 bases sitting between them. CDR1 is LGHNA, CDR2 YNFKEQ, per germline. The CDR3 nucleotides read TGTGCCAGCAGCCCCCCTCTCACACCCAATGAGCAGTTCTTC. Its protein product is CASSPPLTPNEQFF.

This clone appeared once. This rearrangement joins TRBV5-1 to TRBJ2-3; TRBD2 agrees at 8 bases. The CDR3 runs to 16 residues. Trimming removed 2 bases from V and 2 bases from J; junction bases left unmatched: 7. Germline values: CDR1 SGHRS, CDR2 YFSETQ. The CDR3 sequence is CASSFTLAGHTDTQYF. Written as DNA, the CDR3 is TGCGCCAGCAGCTTTACCCTAGCGGGCCACACAGATACGCAGTATTTT. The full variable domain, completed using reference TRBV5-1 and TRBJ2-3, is KAGVTQTPRYLIKTRGQQVTLSCSPISGHRSVSWYQQTPGQGLQFLFEYFSETQRNKGNFPGRFSGRQFSNSRSEMNVSTLELGDSALYLCASSFTLAGHTDTQYFGPGTRLTVL.

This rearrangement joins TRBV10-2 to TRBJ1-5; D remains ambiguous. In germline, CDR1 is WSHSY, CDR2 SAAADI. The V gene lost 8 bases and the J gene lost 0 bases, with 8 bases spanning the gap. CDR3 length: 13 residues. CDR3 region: CASSGDSNQPQHF. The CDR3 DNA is TGCGCCAGCTCTGGAGATAGCAATCAGCCCCAGCATTTT.

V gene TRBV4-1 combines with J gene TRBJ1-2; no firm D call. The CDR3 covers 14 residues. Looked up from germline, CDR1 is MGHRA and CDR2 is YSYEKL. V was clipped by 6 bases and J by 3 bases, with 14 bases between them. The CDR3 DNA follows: TGCGCCAGCAGGGCAGAGGGCCCCCACTATGGCTACACCTTC. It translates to CASRAEGPHYGYTF.

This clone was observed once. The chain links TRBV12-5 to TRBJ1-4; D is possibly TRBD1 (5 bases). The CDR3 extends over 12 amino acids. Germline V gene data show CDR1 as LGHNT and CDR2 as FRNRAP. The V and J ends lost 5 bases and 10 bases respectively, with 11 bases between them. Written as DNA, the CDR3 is TGTGCTAGTGGTCTGGGCAGGGTAAAACTGTTTTTT. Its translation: CASGLGRVKLFF.

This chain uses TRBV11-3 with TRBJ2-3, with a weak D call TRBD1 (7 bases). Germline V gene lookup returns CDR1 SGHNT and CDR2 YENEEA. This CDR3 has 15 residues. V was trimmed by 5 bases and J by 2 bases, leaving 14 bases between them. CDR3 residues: CASSPQGGVTDTQYF. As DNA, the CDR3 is TGTGCCAGCAGCCCGCAGGGGGGAGTCACAGATACGCAGTATTTT.

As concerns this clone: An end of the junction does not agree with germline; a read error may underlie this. CDR3 bases: TGTGCCAGCACCTCCGACAGATTTCTATTCTTC. Its translation is CASTSDRFLFF. V is TRBV28 and J is TRBJ2-7; D may be TRBD1 (5 bases). Germline assignment: CDR1 MDHEN and CDR2 SYDVKM. The CDR3 consists of 11 residues.

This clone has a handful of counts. The CDR3 region has the DNA TGCGCCAGCAGCCTGGGACAGAGTCTTGCGATAGGCGGAGGCTACACCTTC. Protein: CASSLGQSLAIGGGYTF. The gene calls are TRBV5-1 and TRBJ1-2; TRBD1 matches at 7 bases. From germline, CDR1 is SGHRS and CDR2 YFSETQ. V was pared by 4 bases and J by 8 bases, with 20 bases of the junction left unmatched. The CDR3 is 17 residues long.

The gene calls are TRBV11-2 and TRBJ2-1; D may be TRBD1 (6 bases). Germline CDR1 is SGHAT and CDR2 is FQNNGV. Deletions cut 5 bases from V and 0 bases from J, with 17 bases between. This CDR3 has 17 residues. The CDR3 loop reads CASSPQKGVISYNEQFF. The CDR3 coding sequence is TGTGCCAGCAGCCCTCAAAAGGGGGTGATCTCCTACAATGAGCAGTTCTTC.

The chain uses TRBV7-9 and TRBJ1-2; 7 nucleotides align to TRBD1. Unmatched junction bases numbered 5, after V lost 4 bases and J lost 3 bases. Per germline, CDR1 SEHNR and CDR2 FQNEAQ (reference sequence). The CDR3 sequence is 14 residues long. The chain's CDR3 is CASSSRTGDYGYTF. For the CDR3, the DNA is TGTGCCAGCAGCTCCCGGACAGGAGACTATGGCTACACCTTC. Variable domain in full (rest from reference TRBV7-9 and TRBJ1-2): DTGVSQNPRHKITKRGQNVTFRCDPISEHNRLYWYRQTLGQGPEFLTYFQNEAQLEKSRLLSDRFSAERPKGSFSTLEIQRTEQGDSAMYLCASSSRTGDYGYTFGSGTRLTVV.

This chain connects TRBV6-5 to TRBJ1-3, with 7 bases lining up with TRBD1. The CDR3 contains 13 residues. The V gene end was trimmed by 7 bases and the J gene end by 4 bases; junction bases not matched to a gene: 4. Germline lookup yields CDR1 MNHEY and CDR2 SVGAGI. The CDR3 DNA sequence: TGTGCCAGCATGAGGGGGCAAGGAAACACCATATATTTT. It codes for CASMRGQGNTIYF.

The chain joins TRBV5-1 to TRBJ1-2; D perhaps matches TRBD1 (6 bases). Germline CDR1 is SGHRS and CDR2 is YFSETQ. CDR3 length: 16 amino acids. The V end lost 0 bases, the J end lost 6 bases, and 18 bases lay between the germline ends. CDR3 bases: TGCGCCAGCAGCTTGGGGGCTCGCCAGGGGCTACATGGCTACACCTTC. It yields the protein CASSLGARQGLHGYTF.

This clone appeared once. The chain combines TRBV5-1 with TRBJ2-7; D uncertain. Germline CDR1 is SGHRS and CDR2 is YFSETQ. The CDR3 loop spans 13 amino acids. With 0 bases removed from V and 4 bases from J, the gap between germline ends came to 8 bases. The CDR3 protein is CASSLDFEYEQYF. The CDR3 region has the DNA TGCGCCAGCAGCTTGGACTTCGAGTACGAGCAGTACTTC.